The clone carrying this T cell receptor (beta chain) has just a few counts. Its antigen is unknown. Clones were sequenced by immunoSEQ multiplex PCR, and TCRdb holds only the in-frame ones, with some missing. The data hold approximately 75,000 clones, with 83% observed a single time. This entry is derived from a study of CD4 T cell repertoires in COVID-19. Study context: After about ten days of IL-2 expansion, CFSE-low cells were relabeled and restimulated with other coronavirus spikes. Study-wide findings and caveats: Sharing of several most expanded SARS-CoV-2-reactive clonotypes across memory subsets suggested intraclonal diversification. Some SARS-CoV-2 clonotypes, between 7 and 25%, recurred in SARS-CoV and/or HKU1 cultures.

Germline V gene data show CDR1 as MDHEN and CDR2 as SYDVKM. The CDR3 runs 15 residues. V was pared by 3 bases and J by 2 bases, with 10 bases between. Donors had recovered from mild-to-severe COVID-19. This chain connects TRBV28 to TRBJ2-2; D ambiguous. The receptor was derived from a human donor who had COVID-19. Sequenced here: CD4+ T cells from peripheral blood, sampled after recovery from COVID-19. For the CDR3, the DNA is TGTGCCAGCAGTTTTGGGCGGAGCAACACCGGGGAGCTGTTTTTT. Protein sequence: CASSFGRSNTGELFF. The variable domain in full, completed from reference TRBV28 and TRBJ2-2, reads DVKVTQSSRYLVKRTGEKVFLECVQDMDHENMFWYRQDPGLGLRLIYFSYDVKMKEKGDIPEGYSVSREKKERFSLILESASTNQTSMYLCASSFGRSNTGELFFGEGSRLTVL.